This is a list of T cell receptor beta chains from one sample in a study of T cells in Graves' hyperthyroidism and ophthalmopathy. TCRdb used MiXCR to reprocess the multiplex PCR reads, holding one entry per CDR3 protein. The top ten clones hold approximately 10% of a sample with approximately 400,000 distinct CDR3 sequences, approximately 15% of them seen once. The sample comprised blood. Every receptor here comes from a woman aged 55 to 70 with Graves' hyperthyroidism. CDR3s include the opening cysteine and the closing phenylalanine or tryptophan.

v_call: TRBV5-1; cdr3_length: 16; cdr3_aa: CASSQIGSGDYNEQFF
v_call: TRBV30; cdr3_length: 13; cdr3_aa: CAWSIGDNQPQHF
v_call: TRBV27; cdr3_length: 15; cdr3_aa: CASSRDRAPHQPQHF
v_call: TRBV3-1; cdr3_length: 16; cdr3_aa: CASSLTGGGAKNIQYF
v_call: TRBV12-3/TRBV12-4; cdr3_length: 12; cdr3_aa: CARAGGTGELFF
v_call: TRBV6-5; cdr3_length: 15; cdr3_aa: CASSYLGPDTYEQYF
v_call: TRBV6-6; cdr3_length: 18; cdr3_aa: CASSYGRGEHAMQETQYF
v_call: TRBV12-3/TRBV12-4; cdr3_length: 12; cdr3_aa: CASSFQWTEAFF
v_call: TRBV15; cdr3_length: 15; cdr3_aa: CATSREGGSNQPQHF
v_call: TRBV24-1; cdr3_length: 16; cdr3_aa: CATSEGERSFDNEQFF
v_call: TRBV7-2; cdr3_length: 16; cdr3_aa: CASSQGPQGRFQPQHF
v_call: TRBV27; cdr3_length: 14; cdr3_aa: CASSLWVGKDTQYF
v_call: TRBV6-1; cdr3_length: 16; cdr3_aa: CASSDTAAGVSETQYF
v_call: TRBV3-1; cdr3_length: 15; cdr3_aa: CASSPGADFNSPLHF
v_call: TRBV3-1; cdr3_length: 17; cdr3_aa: CASSQQTGTSGHNEQFF
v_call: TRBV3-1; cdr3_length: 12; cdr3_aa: CASSQARNTIYF
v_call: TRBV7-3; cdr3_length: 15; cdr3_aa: CASSAYRGGTETQYF
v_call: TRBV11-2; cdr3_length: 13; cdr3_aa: CASSSDRTTEAFF
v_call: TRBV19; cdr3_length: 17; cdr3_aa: CATRPGTGGAINEKLFF
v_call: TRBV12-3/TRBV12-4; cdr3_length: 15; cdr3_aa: CASSLGGLEGSEQYF
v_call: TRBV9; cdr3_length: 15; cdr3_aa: CASSVTGANTGELFF
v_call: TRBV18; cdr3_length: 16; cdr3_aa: CASSPDPGTGGRGYTF
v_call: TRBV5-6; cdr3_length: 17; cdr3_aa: CASSLALIGSSYNEQFF
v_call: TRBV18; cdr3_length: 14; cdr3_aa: CASAVGVGGSEAFF
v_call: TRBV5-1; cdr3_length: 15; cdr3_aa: CASSLEASGRGEQYF
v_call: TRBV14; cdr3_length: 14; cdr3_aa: CASSQVLGYETQYF
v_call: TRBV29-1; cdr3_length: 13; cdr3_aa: CSVIRQGEDGYTF
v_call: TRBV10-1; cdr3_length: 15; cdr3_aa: CASSEGSGGFYEQYF
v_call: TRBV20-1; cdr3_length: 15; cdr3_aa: CSAGGRQGGSYEQYF
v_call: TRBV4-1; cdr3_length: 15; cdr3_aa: CASSQGILGQETQYF
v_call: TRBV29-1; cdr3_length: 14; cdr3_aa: CSVTIGPSNQPQHF
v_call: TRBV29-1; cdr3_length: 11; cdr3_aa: CSAYRGGEAFF
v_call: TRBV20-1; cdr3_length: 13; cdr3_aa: CSARDPLSGEQYF
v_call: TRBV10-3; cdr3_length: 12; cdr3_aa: CAISVKGDGYTF
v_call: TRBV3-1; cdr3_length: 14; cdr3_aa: CASSHGTGLSPLHF
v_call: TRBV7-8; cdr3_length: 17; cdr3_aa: CASSSGGGQVGVYEQYF
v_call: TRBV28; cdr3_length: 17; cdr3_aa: CASSENTRTGGLRGYTF
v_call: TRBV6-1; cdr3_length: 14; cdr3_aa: CASSRGGEADTQYF
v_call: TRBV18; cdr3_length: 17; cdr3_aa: CASSPPSGLADYNEQFF
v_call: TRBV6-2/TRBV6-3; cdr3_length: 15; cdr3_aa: CASKGTVGQNFEQYF
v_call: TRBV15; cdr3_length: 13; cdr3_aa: CATSRDRGQPQHF
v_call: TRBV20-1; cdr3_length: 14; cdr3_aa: CSARDHDGRNEQFF
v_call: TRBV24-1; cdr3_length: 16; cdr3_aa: CATSDPGTSGPTEQFF